The clone carrying this T cell receptor (beta chain) was counted ten times or more. Its antigen is currently unknown. Germline-derived CDR1 and CDR2 are MDHEN and SYDVKM. V was trimmed by 5 bases and J by 4 bases, leaving 17 bases between them. The length of the CDR3 is 15 residues. CDR3-region Arm-PCR and iRepertoire HTBI primers produced the TCR beta libraries. As handled by the study authors: Overall, samples carried 60 to 65 TRBV and more than 13 TRBJ segments. TCRdb recomputed calls from the multiplex PCR reads with MiXCR, one row per CDR3 protein. These V and J calls rely on TCRdb rather than the paper's analysis. The sample lists some 450,000 distinct CDR3 sequences, around 24% occurring once. This sample was taken from a study of regulatory T cells in long-lasting Graves disease. Across the whole study: Positive TSH receptor antibodies alongside over 5 years of antithyroid drugs were what marked Graves' disease as persistent. Study observations and caveats: Analysis covered peripheral blood alone, not thyroid tissue.

The time point: persistent/refractory GD, antithyroid drugs over 5 years with positive TRAb. PBMC RNA was the source of the TCR library. Investigators report Graves' disease was diagnosed under American Thyroid Association guidelines. The TCR was taken from a female donor with Graves disease. The sample consisted of peripheral blood mononuclear cells (PBMCs), taken when the disease was refractory, from a patient treated with antithyroid drugs. This chain uses TRBV28 with TRBJ1-2; D is undetermined. The CDR3 nucleotides are TGTGCCAGCAGTCCTCGATTTGGGGTACCCTATGGCTACACCTTC. Its translation: CASSPRFGVPYGYTF.